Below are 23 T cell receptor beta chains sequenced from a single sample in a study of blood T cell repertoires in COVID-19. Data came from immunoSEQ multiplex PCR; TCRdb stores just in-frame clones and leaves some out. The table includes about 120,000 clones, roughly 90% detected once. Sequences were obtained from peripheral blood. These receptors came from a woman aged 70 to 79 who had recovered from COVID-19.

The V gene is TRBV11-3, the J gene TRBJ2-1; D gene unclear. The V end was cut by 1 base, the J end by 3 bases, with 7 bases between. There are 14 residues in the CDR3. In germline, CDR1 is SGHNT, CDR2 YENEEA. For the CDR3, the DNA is TGTGCCAGCAGCTTAGCCCTTAGCTACAATGAGCAGTTCTTC. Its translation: CASSLALSYNEQFF.

CDR3 region: CASSQNRGSGNTIYF. As DNA, the CDR3 is TGTGCCAGCTCACAGAACAGGGGGTCTGGAAACACCATATATTTT. The rearrangement links TRBV18 to TRBJ1-3; TRBD1 matches at 8 bases. With 4 bases clipped from V and 1 base from J, the junction kept 3 bases outside the gene matches. Per the germline V gene, CDR1 is KGHSH and CDR2 is LQKENI. The CDR3 is 15 amino acids. Variable domain in full (rest from reference TRBV18 and TRBJ1-3): NAGVMQNPRHLVRRRGQEARLRCSPMKGHSHVYWYRQLPEEGLKFMVYLQKENIIDESGMPKERFSAEFPKEGPSILRIQQVVRGDSAAYFCASSQNRGSGNTIYFGEGSWLTVV.

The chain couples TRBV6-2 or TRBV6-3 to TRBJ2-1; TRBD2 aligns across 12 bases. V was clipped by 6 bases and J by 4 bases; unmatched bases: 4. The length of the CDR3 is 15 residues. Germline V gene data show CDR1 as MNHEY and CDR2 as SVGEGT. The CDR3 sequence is CASSHTSGGYNEQFF. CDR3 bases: TGTGCCAGCAGCCACACTAGCGGGGGGTACAATGAGCAGTTCTTC.

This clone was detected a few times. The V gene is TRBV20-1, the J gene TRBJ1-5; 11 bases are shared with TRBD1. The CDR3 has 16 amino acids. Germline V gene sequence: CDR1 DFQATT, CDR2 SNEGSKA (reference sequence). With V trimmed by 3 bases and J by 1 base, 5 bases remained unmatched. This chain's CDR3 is CSASPGTGGSNQPQHF. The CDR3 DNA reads TGCAGTGCTAGTCCCGGGACAGGGGGAAGCAATCAGCCCCAGCATTTT.

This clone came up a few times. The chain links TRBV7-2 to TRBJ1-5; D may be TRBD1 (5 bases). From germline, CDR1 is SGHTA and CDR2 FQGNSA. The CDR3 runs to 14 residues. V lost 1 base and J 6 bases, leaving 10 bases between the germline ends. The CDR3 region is CASSLERGGQPQHF. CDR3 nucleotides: TGTGCCAGCAGCTTAGAGAGGGGAGGTCAGCCCCAGCATTTT.

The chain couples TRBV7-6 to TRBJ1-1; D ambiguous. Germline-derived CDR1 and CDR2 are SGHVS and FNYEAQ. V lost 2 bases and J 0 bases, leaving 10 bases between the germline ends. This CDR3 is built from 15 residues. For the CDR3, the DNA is TGTGCCAGCAGCTTATTGGCAGGTTTGAACACTGAAGCTTTCTTT. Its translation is CASSLLAGLNTEAFF.

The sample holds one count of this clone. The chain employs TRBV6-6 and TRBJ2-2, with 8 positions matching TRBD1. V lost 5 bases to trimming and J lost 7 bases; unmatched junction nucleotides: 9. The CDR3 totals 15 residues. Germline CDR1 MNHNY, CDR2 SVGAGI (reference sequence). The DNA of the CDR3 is TGTGCCAGCAGTAACCGACAGGGGAACGACGGGGAGCTGTTTTTT. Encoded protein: CASSNRQGNDGELFF.

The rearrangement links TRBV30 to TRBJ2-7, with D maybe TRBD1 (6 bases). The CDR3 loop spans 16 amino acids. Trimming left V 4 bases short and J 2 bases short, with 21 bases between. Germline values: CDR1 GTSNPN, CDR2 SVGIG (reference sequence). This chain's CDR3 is CAWNQLQGPGAYEQYF. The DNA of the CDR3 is TGTGCCTGGAACCAATTACAGGGCCCAGGGGCCTACGAGCAGTACTTC.

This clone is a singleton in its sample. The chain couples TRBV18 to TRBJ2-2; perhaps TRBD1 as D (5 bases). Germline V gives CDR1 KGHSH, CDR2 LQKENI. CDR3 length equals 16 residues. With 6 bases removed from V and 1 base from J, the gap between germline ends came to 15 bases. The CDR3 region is CASSLQGGVNTGELFF. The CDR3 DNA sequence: TGTGCCAGCTCTCTCCAGGGTGGCGTGAACACCGGGGAGCTGTTTTTT.

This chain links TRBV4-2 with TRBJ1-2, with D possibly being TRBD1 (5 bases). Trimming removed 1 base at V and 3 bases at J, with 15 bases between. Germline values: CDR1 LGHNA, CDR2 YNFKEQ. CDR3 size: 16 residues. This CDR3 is CASSQVVDSPYYGYTF. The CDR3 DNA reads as TGTGCCAGCAGCCAAGTGGTCGACAGTCCCTACTATGGCTACACCTTC.

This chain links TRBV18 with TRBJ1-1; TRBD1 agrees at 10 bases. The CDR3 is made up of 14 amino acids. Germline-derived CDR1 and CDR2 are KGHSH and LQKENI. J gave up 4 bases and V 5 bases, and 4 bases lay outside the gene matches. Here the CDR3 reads CASSRTGGGTEAFF. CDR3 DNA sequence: TGTGCCAGCTCAAGGACAGGGGGAGGCACTGAAGCTTTCTTT.

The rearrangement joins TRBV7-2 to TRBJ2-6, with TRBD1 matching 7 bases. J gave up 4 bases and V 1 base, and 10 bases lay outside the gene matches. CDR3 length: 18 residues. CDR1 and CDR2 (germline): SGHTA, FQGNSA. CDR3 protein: CASSLDIGGPLGANVLTF. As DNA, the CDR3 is TGTGCCAGCAGCTTAGATATAGGGGGCCCACTGGGGGCCAACGTCCTGACTTTC.

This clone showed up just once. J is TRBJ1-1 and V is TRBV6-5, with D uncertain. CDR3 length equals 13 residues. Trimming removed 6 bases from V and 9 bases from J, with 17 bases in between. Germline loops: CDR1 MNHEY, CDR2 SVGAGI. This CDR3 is CASRYDMGLKAFF. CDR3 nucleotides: TGTGCCAGCAGATACGACATGGGTCTTAAAGCTTTCTTT.

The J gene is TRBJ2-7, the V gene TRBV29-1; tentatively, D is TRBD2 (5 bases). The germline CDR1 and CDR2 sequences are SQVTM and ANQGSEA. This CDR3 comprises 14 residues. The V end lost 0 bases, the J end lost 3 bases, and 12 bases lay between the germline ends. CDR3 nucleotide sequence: TGCAGCGTTGAAGAGTCCCTACGGGGCTACGAGCAGTACTTC. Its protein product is CSVEESLRGYEQYF.

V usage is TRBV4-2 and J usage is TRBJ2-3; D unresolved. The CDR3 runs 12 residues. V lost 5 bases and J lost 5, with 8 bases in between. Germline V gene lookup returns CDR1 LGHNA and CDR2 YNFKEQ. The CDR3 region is CASSDNGDTQYF. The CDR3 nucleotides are TGTGCCAGCAGCGACAATGGAGATACGCAGTATTTT.

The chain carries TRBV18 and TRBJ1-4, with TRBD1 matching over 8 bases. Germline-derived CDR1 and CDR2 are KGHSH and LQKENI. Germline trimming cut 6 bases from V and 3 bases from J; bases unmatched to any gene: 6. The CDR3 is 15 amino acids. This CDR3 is CASSSQGAANEKLFF. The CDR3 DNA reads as TGTGCCAGCTCGTCCCAGGGGGCAGCTAATGAAAAACTGTTTTTT.

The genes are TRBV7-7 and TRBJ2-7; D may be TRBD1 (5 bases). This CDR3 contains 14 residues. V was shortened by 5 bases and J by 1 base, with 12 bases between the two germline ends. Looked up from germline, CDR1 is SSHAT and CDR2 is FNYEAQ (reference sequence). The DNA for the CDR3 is TGTGCCAGCAGCCCCATTGGGGCATCCTACGAGCAGTACTTC. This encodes CASSPIGASYEQYF.

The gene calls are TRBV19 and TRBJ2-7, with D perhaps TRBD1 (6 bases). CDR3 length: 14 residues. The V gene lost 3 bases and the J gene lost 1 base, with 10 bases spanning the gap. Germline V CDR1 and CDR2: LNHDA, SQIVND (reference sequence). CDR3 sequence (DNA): TGTGCCAGTAGTATCTGGGGACAATCCTACGAGCAGTACTTC. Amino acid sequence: CASSIWGQSYEQYF.

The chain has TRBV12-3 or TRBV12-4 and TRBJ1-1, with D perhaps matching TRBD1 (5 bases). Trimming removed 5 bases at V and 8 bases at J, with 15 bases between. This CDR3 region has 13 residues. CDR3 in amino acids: CASSPDSRREAFF. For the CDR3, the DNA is TGTGCCAGCAGTCCTGACAGCCGACGAGAAGCTTTCTTT.

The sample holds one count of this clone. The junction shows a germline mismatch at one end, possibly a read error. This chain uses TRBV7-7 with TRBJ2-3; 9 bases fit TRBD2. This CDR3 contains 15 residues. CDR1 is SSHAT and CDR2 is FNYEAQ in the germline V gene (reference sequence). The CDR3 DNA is TGTGCTAGCAGCCCTAGCGGGGCCTCCTCAGATACGCAGTATTTT. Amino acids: CASSPSGASSDTQYF.

DNA for the CDR3: TGTGCCAGCAGTCCCCGGCAGGGCCGTTCACCCCTCCACTTT. Protein sequence: CASSPRQGRSPLHF. This chain joins TRBV27 and TRBJ1-6, with D perhaps TRBD1 (5 bases). The V gene's germline CDR1 is MNHEY and CDR2 SMNVEV (reference sequence). The V and J ends lost 5 bases and 9 bases respectively, with 14 bases between them. The CDR3 sequence is 14 residues long.

CDR3 DNA sequence: TGTGCCAGCAGTTACGGGACAACCAAAAACATTCAGTACTTC. It codes for CASSYGTTKNIQYF. The chain joins TRBV6-5 to TRBJ2-4; D is perhaps TRBD1 (6 bases). The V gene lost 2 bases and the J gene lost 2 bases, with 7 bases spanning the gap. The CDR3 loop spans 14 amino acids. Germline loops: CDR1 MNHEY, CDR2 SVGAGI.

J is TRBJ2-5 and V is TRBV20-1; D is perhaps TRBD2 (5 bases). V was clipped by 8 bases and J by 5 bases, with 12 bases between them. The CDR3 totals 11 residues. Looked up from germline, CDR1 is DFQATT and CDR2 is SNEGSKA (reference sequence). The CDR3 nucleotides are TGCAGTCCGGACTTCGGGGAGACCCAGTACTTC. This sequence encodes CSPDFGETQYF.